This TCR beta chain was identified during a study of shared clonotypes between healthy human individuals. Looked up from germline, CDR1 is LNHDA and CDR2 is SQIVND (reference sequence). This CDR3 has 14 residues. V was pared by 3 bases and J by 1 base, with 9 bases between. A word on this clone: Its specificity is not known.

Study-level results: The low donor count limited represented genetic and exposure-history diversity.

TCRdb keeps only in-frame clones here, not all; method: immunoSEQ multiplex PCR. Here the sample spans over 2 million clones, approximately 90% being singletons. The receptor comes from a man younger than 35 in good health. Some clones in this sample may be carry-over from other donors' samples. This chain uses TRBV19 with TRBJ2-5; the D gene is possibly TRBD1 (6 bases). Sequencing input: naive CD4+ T cells from PBMCs. As for subset: CD45RA+ positively selected. This CDR3 is CASSIYRAQETQYF. The CDR3 bases are TGTGCCAGTAGTATTTACAGGGCCCAAGAGACCCAGTACTTC.